These 20 T cell receptor beta chains came from one sample sequenced in a study of CD8 T cells in Susac syndrome. RNA, at about 0.5 to 1 ug, was reverse transcribed with random hexamers. One entry per CDR3 protein, called by TCRdb with MiXCR from the immunoSEQ multiplex PCR reads. Here the sample spans fewer than 150,000 distinct CDR3 sequences, around 94% being singletons. The sample comprised CD4+ T cells from PBMCs. All receptors come from a human donor with multiple sclerosis.

The chain uses TRBV20-1 and TRBJ1-5; D possibly corresponds to TRBD1 (5 bases). Germline-derived CDR1 and CDR2 are DFQATT and SNEGSKA (reference sequence). Trimming stripped 5 bases from V and 3 bases from J, with 14 bases between. There are 14 residues in the CDR3. CDR3 nucleotide sequence: TGCAGTGCTCGCCATGGGGCCATCAATCAGCCCCAGCATTTT. It translates to CSARHGAINQPQHF.

The chain recombines TRBV10-3 with TRBJ2-5, with 8 bases aligning to TRBD2. Germline lookup yields CDR1 ENHRY and CDR2 SYGVKD. The CDR3 loop spans 15 amino acids. After removal of 3 bases from V and 0 bases from J, the junction contained 3 bases not matched to a gene. The CDR3 loop reads CAISDVAGYQETQYF. The CDR3 DNA sequence: TGTGCCATCAGTGATGTAGCGGGGTACCAAGAGACCCAGTACTTC.

The rearrangement links TRBV7-2 to TRBJ2-2, with D unresolved. This CDR3 is built from 14 residues. Trimming left V 1 base short and J 3 bases short, with 6 bases between. Germline V gene sequence: CDR1 SGHTA, CDR2 FQGNSA. The CDR3 DNA reads as TGTGCCAGCAGCTTAGTTCCAGACACCGGGGAGCTGTTTTTT. Its protein is CASSLVPDTGELFF.

The V and J genes are TRBV5-1 and TRBJ1-4; 8 bases map to TRBD1. Germline values: CDR1 SGHRS, CDR2 YFSETQ. There are 16 residues in the CDR3. J was trimmed by 2 bases and V by 0 bases; bases with no gene match: 3. The CDR3 reads CASSLEPGGTNEKLFF. The CDR3 DNA is TGCGCCAGCAGCTTGGAGCCAGGGGGCACTAATGAAAAACTGTTTTTT.

The CDR3 spells CASSLQLPANYGYTF. DNA for the CDR3: TGTGCCAGCAGCTTACAGCTGCCAGCAAACTATGGCTACACCTTC. V usage is TRBV7-8 and J usage is TRBJ1-2; D remains ambiguous. The CDR3 covers 15 residues. Germline V lookup: CDR1 SGHVS, CDR2 FQNEAQ. V shed 2 bases and J shed 2 bases, with 12 bases lying between them.

The chain couples TRBV9 to TRBJ2-6; 12 bases line up with TRBD1. The J segment lost 5 bases and the V segment lost 3 bases, leaving 6 bases of the junction unmatched. The germline V gene encodes CDR1 SGDLS and CDR2 YYNGEE. The CDR3 is 17 residues long. The CDR3 here is CASSGRDRGRRANVLTF. CDR3 nucleotides: TGTGCCAGCAGCGGCCGGGACAGGGGGCGCCGGGCCAACGTCCTGACTTTC.

This rearrangement joins TRBV19 to TRBJ1-1, with a tentative D call TRBD1 (5 bases). Germline assignment: CDR1 LNHDA and CDR2 SQIVND (reference sequence). V was pared by 5 bases and J by 5 bases, with 21 bases between. The CDR3 covers 16 residues. The DNA for the CDR3 is TGTGCCAGTAGTCCCGGGGGACCCCGAACGGGAACTGAAGCTTTCTTT. It translates to CASSPGGPRTGTEAFF.

V and J are TRBV14 and TRBJ1-1, with a weak D call TRBD1 (6 bases). This CDR3 has 15 residues. Germline values: CDR1 SGHDN, CDR2 FVKESK. With 3 bases removed from V and 0 bases from J, the gap between germline ends came to 11 bases. The chain's CDR3 is CASSHPWTVNTEAFF. The CDR3 DNA reads as TGTGCCAGCAGCCACCCATGGACAGTGAACACTGAAGCTTTCTTT.

J is TRBJ1-1 and V is TRBV29-1; D perhaps matches TRBD1 (5 bases). This CDR3 is built from 13 residues. The germline V gene encodes CDR1 SQVTM and CDR2 ANQGSEA. V lost 6 bases and J 1 base, leaving 12 bases between the germline ends. Here the CDR3 reads CSVPDTSNTEAFF. CDR3 DNA sequence: TGCAGCGTGCCGGACACGTCGAACACTGAAGCTTTCTTT.

The chain recombines TRBV6-1 with TRBJ1-5, with D perhaps TRBD1 (5 bases). The CDR3 is 13 amino acids. Looked up from germline, CDR1 is MNHNS and CDR2 is SASEGT. Trimming stripped 11 bases from V and 2 bases from J, with 13 bases between. The CDR3 region is CAGGDIGNQPQHF. Written as DNA, the CDR3 is TGTGCCGGAGGGGATATCGGCAATCAGCCCCAGCATTTT.

This clonotype was counted once. The chain uses TRBV5-1 and TRBJ2-1; D remains ambiguous. The germline gives CDR1 SGHRS, CDR2 YFSETQ. The CDR3 length is 14 residues. Between the trimmed V and J ends, which lost 1 base and 2 bases, there was a span of 7 bases. The CDR3 sequence is CASSLSVTYNEQFF. CDR3 in DNA: TGCGCCAGCAGCTTGTCTGTTACCTACAATGAGCAGTTCTTC.

V gene TRBV5-4 combines with J gene TRBJ2-7, with D perhaps being TRBD1 or TRBD2 (5 bases each). Germline-derived CDR1 and CDR2 are SGHNT and YYREEE (reference sequence). This CDR3 is 13 amino acids long. Trimming took off 3 bases at V and 2 bases at J, with 9 bases between the two ends. Here the CDR3 DNA reads TGTGCCAGCAGCTGGGGACGGACCTACGAGCAGTACTTC. Residues: CASSWGRTYEQYF.

This clonotype was picked up one time. The rearrangement uses TRBV6-1 and TRBJ1-5; the D is unclear. Germline-derived CDR1 and CDR2 are MNHNS and SASEGT. V lost 3 bases to trimming and J lost 0 bases, with 9 bases between them. This CDR3 contains 15 residues. The CDR3 reads CASSERRISNQPQHF. The CDR3, as DNA: TGTGCCAGCAGTGAGAGACGGATTAGCAATCAGCCCCAGCATTTT.

V gene TRBV4-3 combines with J gene TRBJ1-6; D might be TRBD1 (5 bases). The length of the CDR3 is 15 residues. Germline V lookup: CDR1 LGHNA, CDR2 YSLEER. V dropped 2 bases and J dropped 5 bases, with 10 bases sitting between them. The CDR3 DNA reads as TGCGCCAGCAGCCAAAGGACACCAAATAATTCACCCCTCCACTTT. Protein sequence: CASSQRTPNNSPLHF.

The chain joins TRBV21-1 to TRBJ2-7; TRBD2, the table's D call, was not compared with the DNA. TRBV21-1 is termed a pseudogene. CDR3 size: 15 residues. In DNA, the CDR3 is TGTGCCAGCAGCAAAGTGGGCCTAGAGGGCTACGAGCAGTACTTC. This codes for CASSKVGLEGYEQYF.

This clonotype was observed once. V usage is TRBV6-5 and J usage is TRBJ1-4, with D uncertain. CDR1 MNHEY and CDR2 SVGAGI come from the germline V gene. With 6 bases removed from V and 8 bases from J, the gap between germline ends came to 16 bases. CDR3 length equals 14 residues. CDR3 in DNA: TGTGCCAGCAGACCAGGACCCCCCAGAGAAAAACTGTTTTTT. Encoded protein: CASRPGPPREKLFF.

The V and J genes are TRBV24-1 and TRBJ2-1, with 8 bases fitting TRBD1. Germline values: CDR1 KGHDR, CDR2 SFDVKD. Trimming removed 7 bases from V and 9 bases from J; junction bases left unmatched: 4. The CDR3 is made up of 12 amino acids. The CDR3 DNA reads TGTGCCACCAGGACAGGGGTCTCTGAGCAGTTCTTC. As protein: CATRTGVSEQFF.

The genes are TRBV4-3 and TRBJ1-2, with unresolved D. V was trimmed by 1 base and J by 2 bases, leaving 8 bases between them. Looked up from germline, CDR1 is LGHNA and CDR2 is YSLEER. The CDR3 consists of 14 residues. The CDR3 region has the DNA TGCGCCAGCAGCCAAGTGGCGGCGAACTATGGCTACACCTTC. Amino acids: CASSQVAANYGYTF.

The gene calls are TRBV19 and TRBJ1-5; 9 bases agree with TRBD1. CDR1 LNHDA and CDR2 SQIVND come from the germline V gene (reference sequence). CDR3 size: 13 residues. V lost 8 bases to trimming and J lost 5 bases; unmatched junction nucleotides: 4. CDR3 sequence (DNA): TGTGCCAGTGGGAGACAGGGGGATCAGCCCCAGCATTTT. Translating it yields CASGRQGDQPQHF.

The chain recombines TRBV6-4 with TRBJ2-2; the D call may be TRBD1 or TRBD2 (6 bases each). The CDR3 is 15 amino acids. V was clipped by 2 bases and J by 2 bases, with 9 bases between them. Germline-derived CDR1 and CDR2 are MRHNA and SNTAGT. This CDR3 reads CASSDGGLNTGELFF. CDR3 in DNA: TGTGCCAGCAGTGACGGGGGGCTTAACACCGGGGAGCTGTTTTTT.